These 26 T cell receptor beta chains were sequenced from one sample in a study of blood T cells in healthy people across ages. A second PCR, run for about 7 to 11 cycles, used a sample-barcoded 5' primer plus a J-beta primer mix. TCRdb reprocessed the 5' RACE reads via MiXCR and lists one record per CDR3 protein. The sample records under 2,000,000 distinct CDR3 sequences, 49% being singletons. Sequencing used blood. The receptor set was obtained from a middle-aged woman in good health.

The chain combines TRBV7-2 with TRBJ2-3; D not certain. Germline CDR1 is SGHTA and CDR2 is FQGNSA. The ends were cut back, 8 bases at V and 6 bases at J, with 18 bases in the middle. CDR3 length equals 14 residues. The CDR3 region has the DNA TGTGCCAGCCCTTCTGGGTCCTTAACGGATACGCAGTATTTT. Translating gives CASPSGSLTDTQYF.

This clonotype was counted many times. The genes are TRBV12-3 or TRBV12-4 and TRBJ2-7, with D maybe TRBD2 (6 bases). V dropped 3 bases and J dropped 6 bases, with 6 bases sitting between them. This CDR3 spans 11 amino acids. The CDR3 DNA reads TGTGCCAGCAGTTTCGGGGGCGAGCAGTACTTC. This codes for CASSFGGEQYF.

This clonotype has a handful of counts. The J gene is TRBJ2-5, the V gene TRBV5-1, with D hard to call. The CDR3 contains 14 residues. The germline CDR1 and CDR2 sequences are SGHRS and YFSETQ. The V gene lost 4 bases and the J gene lost 5 bases, with 15 bases spanning the gap. The chain's CDR3 is CASSKMASQETQYF. The CDR3 DNA sequence: TGCGCCAGCAGCAAAATGGCCTCCCAGGAGACCCAGTACTTC.

V gene TRBV3-1 combines with J gene TRBJ2-1; D gene ambiguous. V was trimmed by 4 bases and J by 3 bases, leaving 16 bases between them. CDR1 LGHDT and CDR2 YNNKEL come from the germline V gene (reference sequence). The CDR3 totals 16 residues. The CDR3 reads CASSPRSGLLYNEQFF. CDR3 nucleotides: TGTGCCAGCAGCCCCCGGTCTGGGCTCCTCTACAATGAGCAGTTCTTC.

The chain uses TRBV28 and TRBJ2-5; D may be TRBD1 (6 bases). The CDR3 spans 15 residues. The V end lost 6 bases, the J end lost 0 bases, and 14 bases lay between the germline ends. CDR1 is MDHEN and CDR2 is SYDVKM in the germline V gene. Here the CDR3 reads CASRPTGSYQETQYF. CDR3 DNA: TGTGCCAGCAGGCCGACAGGTTCCTACCAAGAGACCCAGTACTTC.

This clonotype was detected only a few times. The genes are TRBV4-2 and TRBJ1-5; D gene uncertain. CDR3 length: 16 residues. The germline V and J ends were trimmed by 1 base and 3 bases, with 13 bases remaining between them. Germline-derived CDR1 and CDR2 are LGHNA and YNFKEQ. This CDR3 reads CASSQATGQVNQPQHF. The CDR3 bases are TGTGCCAGCAGCCAAGCGACTGGCCAGGTCAATCAGCCCCAGCATTTT.

The chain links TRBV28 to TRBJ1-2; D perhaps matches TRBD1 (5 bases). The V and J ends lost 8 bases and 5 bases respectively, with 24 bases between them. CDR1 is MDHEN, CDR2 SYDVKM, per germline. The CDR3 loop spans 16 amino acids. This chain's CDR3 is CASSSPPDRFFYGYTF. The CDR3 DNA follows: TGTGCCAGCTCTTCACCACCAGACAGATTCTTTTATGGCTACACCTTC.

The gene calls are TRBV7-9 and TRBJ1-1, with D perhaps TRBD1 (5 bases). Trimming shortened V by 5 bases and J by 8 bases, and 15 bases separated the two germline ends. From germline, CDR1 is SEHNR and CDR2 FQNEAQ (reference sequence). CDR3 length: 13 residues. In DNA, the CDR3 is TGTGCCAGCAGCCGGGATATTGACAGCGAAGCTTTCTTT. Residues: CASSRDIDSEAFF.

Ten or more counts support this clonotype. The chain is built from TRBV29-1 and TRBJ2-1; 12 nucleotides match TRBD2. The CDR3 runs 15 residues. Trimming at V came to 2 bases and at J to 9 bases, leaving 8 bases not matched to a gene. The germline CDR1 and CDR2 sequences are SQVTM and ANQGSEA. The CDR3 is CSVELGTSGPGEQFF. The CDR3 nucleotides are TGCAGCGTTGAACTTGGGACTAGCGGGCCAGGTGAGCAGTTCTTC.

J is TRBJ2-2 and V is TRBV6-5; tentatively, D is TRBD1 (5 bases). V lost 8 bases and J lost 4, with 17 bases in between. There are 15 residues in the CDR3. The germline gives CDR1 MNHEY, CDR2 SVGAGI. For the CDR3, the DNA is TGTGCCAGCCGTCCCAGGGCAGGAGTCACCGGGGAGCTGTTTTTT. Its protein is CASRPRAGVTGELFF.

CDR3 residues: CASSLGSERTNTEAFF. In DNA form, the CDR3 reads TGCGCCAGCAGCTTGGGGTCAGAGAGAACGAACACTGAAGCTTTCTTT. This sequence joins TRBV5-1 and TRBJ1-1; unclear D gene. The germline gives CDR1 SGHRS, CDR2 YFSETQ. Between the trimmed V and J ends, which lost 0 bases and 1 base, there was a span of 13 bases. This CDR3 spans 16 amino acids.

The chain joins TRBV12-3 or TRBV12-4 to TRBJ1-2; D gene ambiguous. The CDR3 consists of 14 residues. Trimming left V 3 bases short and J 5 bases short, with 13 bases between. The CDR3 DNA reads TGTGCCAGCAGTTTGAGGGAGGAAACTTATGGCTACACCTTC. Translated, it gives CASSLREETYGYTF.

The table lists this clonotype with a few counts. The chain combines TRBV7-2 with TRBJ2-3, with D perhaps TRBD1 or TRBD2 (6 bases each). Germline CDR1 reads SGHTA; CDR2 reads FQGNSA. The CDR3 is 16 amino acids. The V gene lost 8 bases and the J gene lost 6 bases, with 24 bases spanning the gap. CDR3 sequence reads: CASRYLGGATPDTQYF. CDR3 sequence (DNA): TGTGCCAGCCGATACTTGGGGGGCGCGACCCCCGATACGCAGTATTTT. The full variable domain, its missing parts supplied by reference TRBV7-2 and TRBJ2-3, is GAGVSQSPSNKVTEKGKDVELRCDPISGHTALYWYRQSLGQGLEFLIYFQGNSAPDKSGLPSDRFSAERTGGSVSTLTIQRTQQEDSAVYLCASRYLGGATPDTQYFGPGTRLTVL.

This sequence joins TRBV5-6 and TRBJ2-7, with D perhaps being TRBD1 or TRBD2 (5 bases each). The CDR3 is 14 residues long. Deletions cut 4 bases from V and 3 bases from J, with 14 bases between. The germline gives CDR1 SGHDT, CDR2 YYEEEE. The CDR3 region has the DNA TGTGCCAGCAGCGGAGGTGCAGGGCTCTACGAGCAGTACTTC. This translates into CASSGGAGLYEQYF.

This sequence joins TRBV6-5 and TRBJ2-1; tentatively, D is TRBD1 (6 bases). Germline lookup yields CDR1 MNHEY and CDR2 SVGAGI. V was trimmed by 6 bases and J by 2 bases, leaving 11 bases between them. CDR3 size: 14 residues. CDR3 DNA: TGTGCCAGCAGACCACAGGGAACCTACAATGAGCAGTTCTTC. This translates into CASRPQGTYNEQFF.

This clonotype showed up just a few times. The chain recombines TRBV6-2 or TRBV6-3 with TRBJ2-1; perhaps TRBD2 as D (5 bases). The CDR3 extends over 15 amino acids. The V end lost 1 base, the J end lost 4 bases, and 11 bases lay between the germline ends. Germline CDR1 MNHEY, CDR2 SVGEGT. The CDR3 region is CASSYYPGLYNEQFF. For the CDR3, the DNA is TGTGCCAGCAGTTACTACCCGGGGTTGTACAATGAGCAGTTCTTC.

This rearrangement joins TRBV20-1 to TRBJ1-1; D is perhaps TRBD1 (6 bases). Per germline, CDR1 DFQATT and CDR2 SNEGSKA (reference sequence). This CDR3 has 12 residues. Here the CDR3 DNA reads TGCAGCAGTACCAGGGGGAACACTGAAGCTTTCTTT. This gives the protein CSSTRGNTEAFF.

The gene calls are TRBV24-1 and TRBJ1-5, with 10 bases that match TRBD1. Looked up from germline, CDR1 is KGHDR and CDR2 is SFDVKD. Trimming at V came to 5 bases and at J to 9 bases, leaving 9 bases not matched to a gene. The CDR3 is 15 amino acids. The chain's CDR3 is CATSATGTGERPQHF. In DNA, the CDR3 is TGTGCCACCAGTGCCACCGGGACAGGGGAGCGGCCCCAGCATTTT.

The chain has TRBV6-5 and TRBJ1-2, with 9 bases identical to TRBD1. CDR1 and CDR2 (germline): MNHEY, SVGAGI. The CDR3 has 15 amino acids. The trim removed 0 bases at V and 7 bases at J, leaving 6 bases unmatched. The CDR3 region has the DNA TGTGCCAGCAGTTACTCACCGGGACAGGGAATTGGCTACACCTTC. Its protein is CASSYSPGQGIGYTF.

V usage is TRBV7-2 and J usage is TRBJ2-7; D gene unclear. Germline V lookup: CDR1 SGHTA, CDR2 FQGNSA. The V end was cut by 2 bases, the J end by 1 base, with 12 bases between. The CDR3 contains 15 residues. In DNA, the CDR3 is TGTGCCAGCAGCTTAAGTATGAGCCTTTCCTACGAGCAGTACTTC. This encodes CASSLSMSLSYEQYF.

The rearrangement uses TRBV24-1 and TRBJ2-7; the D gene is possibly TRBD2 (5 bases). The J call is uncertain, as TRBJ2-5 better fits the DNA end. CDR3 length: 13 amino acids. Germline V gene data show CDR1 as KGHDR and CDR2 as SFDVKD. Here the CDR3 DNA reads TGTGCCACCAGTGATTTCGGGGAGGAGACCCAGTACTTC. Its protein product is CATSDFGEETQYF.

Written as DNA, the CDR3 is TGTGCCAGCAGTGATTGGGGTGGAGAGACCCAGTACTTC. It translates to CASSDWGGETQYF. The chain is built from TRBV6-1 and TRBJ2-4, with no clear D. The better agreement between TRBJ2-5 and the DNA end casts doubt on the J call. Germline CDR1 is MNHNS and CDR2 is SASEGT. CDR3 size: 13 residues.

With regard to this clonotype: At one of its ends the junction is not consistent with the germline gene, which may arise from a read error. V is TRBV3-1 and J is TRBJ1-6; D is undetermined. The germline gives CDR1 LGHDT, CDR2 YNNKEL (reference sequence). This CDR3 spans 13 amino acids. CDR3: CASSQDQNSPPHF. The CDR3 DNA reads as TGTGCCAGCAGCCAAGACCAAAATTCACCCCCCCACTTT.

This clonotype appeared once. In nucleotides, the CDR3 is TGTGCCAGCAGCCCACGACAGGGGCCGTGGGGCCTTGGGACAGATACGCAGTATTTT. Translating it yields CASSPRQGPWGLGTDTQYF. The rearrangement uses TRBV6-2 or TRBV6-3 and TRBJ2-3; TRBD1 matches 8 bases. The V segment lost 6 bases and the J segment 3 bases; nucleotides outside the gene matches: 20. CDR1 is MNHEY, CDR2 SVGEGT, per germline. The CDR3 runs to 19 residues.

This clonotype turned up a few times. The genes are TRBV6-6 and TRBJ1-1; D gene ambiguous. Per germline, CDR1 MNHNY and CDR2 SVGAGI (reference sequence). V was shortened by 6 bases and J by 1 base, with 9 bases between the two germline ends. The CDR3 runs 13 residues. The CDR3 nucleotides are TGTGCCAGCAGCGCGTCGTCGAACACTGAAGCTTTCTTT. Protein sequence: CASSASSNTEAFF.

The table lists this clonotype with a few counts. This chain joins TRBV28 and TRBJ2-3; D gene unclear. The V and J ends lost 8 bases and 4 bases respectively, with 10 bases between them. This CDR3 is built from 12 residues. Germline V gene sequence: CDR1 MDHEN, CDR2 SYDVKM. For the CDR3, the DNA is TGTGCCAGCTTAAAACCGCCAGATACGCAGTATTTT. It codes for CASLKPPDTQYF.